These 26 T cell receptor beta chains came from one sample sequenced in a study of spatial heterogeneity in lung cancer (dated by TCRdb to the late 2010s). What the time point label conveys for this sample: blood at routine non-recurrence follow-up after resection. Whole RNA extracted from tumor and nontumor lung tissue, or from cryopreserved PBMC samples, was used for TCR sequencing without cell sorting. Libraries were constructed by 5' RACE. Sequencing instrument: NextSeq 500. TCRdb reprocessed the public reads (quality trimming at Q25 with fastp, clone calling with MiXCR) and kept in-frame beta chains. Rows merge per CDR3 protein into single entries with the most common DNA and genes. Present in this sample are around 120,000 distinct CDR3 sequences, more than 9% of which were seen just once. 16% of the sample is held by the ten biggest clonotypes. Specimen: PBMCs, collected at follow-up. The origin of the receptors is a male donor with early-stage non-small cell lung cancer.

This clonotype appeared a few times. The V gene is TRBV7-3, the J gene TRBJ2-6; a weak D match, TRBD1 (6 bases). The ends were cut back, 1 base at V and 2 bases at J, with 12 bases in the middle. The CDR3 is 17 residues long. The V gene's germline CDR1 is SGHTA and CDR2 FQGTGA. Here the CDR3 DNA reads TGTGCCAGCAGCTTAATGGGTGGGGGCCCTGGGGCCAACGTCCTGACTTTC. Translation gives CASSLMGGGPGANVLTF.

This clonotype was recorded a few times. CDR3 DNA: TGCGCCAGCAGTCTAGCGGGGGCCTACAATGAGCAGTTCTTC. This sequence encodes CASSLAGAYNEQFF. The chain has TRBV10-1 and TRBJ2-1; 10 bases are a match to TRBD2. The trim removed 5 bases at V and 2 bases at J, leaving 0 bases unmatched. The CDR3 sequence is 14 residues long. Germline values: CDR1 WNHNN, CDR2 SYGVQD (reference sequence).

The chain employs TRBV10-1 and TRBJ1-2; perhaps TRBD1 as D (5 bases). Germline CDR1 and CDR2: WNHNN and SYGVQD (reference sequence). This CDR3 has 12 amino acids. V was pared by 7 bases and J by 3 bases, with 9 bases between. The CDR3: CASTDNHYGYTF. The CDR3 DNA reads TGCGCCAGCACGGACAACCACTATGGCTACACCTTC.

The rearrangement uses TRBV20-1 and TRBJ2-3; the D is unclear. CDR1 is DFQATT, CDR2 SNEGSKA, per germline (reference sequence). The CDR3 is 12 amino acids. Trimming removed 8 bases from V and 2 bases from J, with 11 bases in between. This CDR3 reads CSPLPHTDTQYF. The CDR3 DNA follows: TGCAGTCCGTTACCGCACACAGATACGCAGTATTTT.

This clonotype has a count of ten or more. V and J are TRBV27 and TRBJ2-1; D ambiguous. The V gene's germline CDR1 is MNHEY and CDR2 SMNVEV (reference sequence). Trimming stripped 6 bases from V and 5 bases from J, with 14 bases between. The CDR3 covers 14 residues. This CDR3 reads CASSLGSTHNEQFF. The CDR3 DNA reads TGTGCCAGCAGCTTAGGGTCCACACACAATGAGCAGTTCTTC.

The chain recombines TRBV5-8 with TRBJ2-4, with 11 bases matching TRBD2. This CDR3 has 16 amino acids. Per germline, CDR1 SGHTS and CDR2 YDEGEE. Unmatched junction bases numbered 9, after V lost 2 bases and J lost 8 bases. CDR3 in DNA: TGTGCCAGCAGCTTTTTAGCGGGGGGGCAAAGTTACATTCAGTACTTC. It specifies CASSFLAGGQSYIQYF.

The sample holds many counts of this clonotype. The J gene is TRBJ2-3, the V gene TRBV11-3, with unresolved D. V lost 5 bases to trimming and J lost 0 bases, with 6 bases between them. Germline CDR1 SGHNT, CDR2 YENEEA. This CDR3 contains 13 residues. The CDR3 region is CASSTTSTDTQYF. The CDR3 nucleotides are TGTGCCAGCAGCACCACTAGCACAGATACGCAGTATTTT. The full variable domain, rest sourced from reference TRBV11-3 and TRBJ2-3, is EAGVVQSPRYKIIEKKQPVAFWCNPISGHNTLYWYLQNLGQGPELLIRYENEEAVDDSQLPKDRFSAERLKGVDSTLKIQPAELGDSAVYLCASSTTSTDTQYFGPGTRLTVL.

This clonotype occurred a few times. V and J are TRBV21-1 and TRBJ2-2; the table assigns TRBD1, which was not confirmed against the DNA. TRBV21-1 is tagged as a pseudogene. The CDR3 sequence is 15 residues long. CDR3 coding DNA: TGTGCCAGCAGCAAAGGCCAGGGACCCACCGGGGAGCTGTTTTTT. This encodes CASSKGQGPTGELFF.

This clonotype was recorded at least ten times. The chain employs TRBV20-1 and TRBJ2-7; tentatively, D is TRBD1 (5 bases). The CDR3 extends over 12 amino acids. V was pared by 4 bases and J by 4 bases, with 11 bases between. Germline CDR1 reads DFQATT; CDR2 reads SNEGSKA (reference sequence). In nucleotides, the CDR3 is TGCAGTGCTATTGACAGCCCTTACGAGCAGTACTTC. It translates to CSAIDSPYEQYF.

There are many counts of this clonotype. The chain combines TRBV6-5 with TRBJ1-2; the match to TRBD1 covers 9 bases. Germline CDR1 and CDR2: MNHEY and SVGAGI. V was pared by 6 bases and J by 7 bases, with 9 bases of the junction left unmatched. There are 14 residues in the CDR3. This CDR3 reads CASRPSVQGAGYTF. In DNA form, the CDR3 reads TGTGCCAGCAGACCCAGTGTACAGGGGGCTGGCTACACCTTC.

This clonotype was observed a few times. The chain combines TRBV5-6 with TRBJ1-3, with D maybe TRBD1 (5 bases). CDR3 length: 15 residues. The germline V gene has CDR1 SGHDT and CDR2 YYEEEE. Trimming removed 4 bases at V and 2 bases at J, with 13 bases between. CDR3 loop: CASSQAGTAGNTIYF. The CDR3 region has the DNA TGTGCCAGCAGCCAAGCTGGGACCGCTGGAAACACCATATATTTT.

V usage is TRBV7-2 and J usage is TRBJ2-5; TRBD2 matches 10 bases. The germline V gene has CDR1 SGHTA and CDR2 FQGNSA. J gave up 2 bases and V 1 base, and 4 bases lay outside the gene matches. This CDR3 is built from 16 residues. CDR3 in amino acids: CASSLVVLAGQETQYF. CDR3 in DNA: TGTGCCAGCAGCTTAGTGGTACTAGCGGGGCAAGAGACCCAGTACTTC.

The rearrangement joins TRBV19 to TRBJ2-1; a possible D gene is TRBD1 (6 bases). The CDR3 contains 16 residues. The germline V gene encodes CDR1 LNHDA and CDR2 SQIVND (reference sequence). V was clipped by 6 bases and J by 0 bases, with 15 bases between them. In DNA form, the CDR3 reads TGTGCCAGTAGGAAATTACAGGGAAGCTCCTACAATGAGCAGTTCTTC. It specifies CASRKLQGSSYNEQFF.

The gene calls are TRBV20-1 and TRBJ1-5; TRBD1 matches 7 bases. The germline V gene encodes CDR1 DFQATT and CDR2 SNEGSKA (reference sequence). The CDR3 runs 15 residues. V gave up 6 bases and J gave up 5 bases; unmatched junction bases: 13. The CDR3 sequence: CSAHNRGDSDQPQHF. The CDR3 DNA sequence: TGCAGTGCCCATAATCGAGGGGACAGTGATCAGCCCCAGCATTTT.

CDR3 loop: CASSLPGGVETQYF. In DNA form, the CDR3 reads TGTGCCAGCAGCCTCCCGGGGGGGGTCGAGACCCAGTACTTC. This chain joins TRBV5-4 and TRBJ2-5; the match to TRBD2 covers 8 bases. Germline V CDR1 and CDR2: SGHNT, YYREEE (reference sequence). The CDR3 is 14 residues long. After removal of 4 bases from V and 5 bases from J, the junction contained 7 bases not matched to a gene.

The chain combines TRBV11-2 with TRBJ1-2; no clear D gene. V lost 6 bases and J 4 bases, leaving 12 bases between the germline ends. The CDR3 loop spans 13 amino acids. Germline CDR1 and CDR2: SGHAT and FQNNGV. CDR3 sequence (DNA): TGTGCCAGCAGACACACAGATTTCTATGGCTACACCTTC. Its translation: CASRHTDFYGYTF.

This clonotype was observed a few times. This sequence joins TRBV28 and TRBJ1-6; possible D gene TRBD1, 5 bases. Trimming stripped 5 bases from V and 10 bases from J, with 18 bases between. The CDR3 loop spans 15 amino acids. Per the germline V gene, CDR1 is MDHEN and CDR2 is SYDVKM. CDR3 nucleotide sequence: TGTGCCAGCAGTCTCCGGGGGGGTCGGGGATCACCCCTCCACTTT. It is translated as CASSLRGGRGSPLHF.

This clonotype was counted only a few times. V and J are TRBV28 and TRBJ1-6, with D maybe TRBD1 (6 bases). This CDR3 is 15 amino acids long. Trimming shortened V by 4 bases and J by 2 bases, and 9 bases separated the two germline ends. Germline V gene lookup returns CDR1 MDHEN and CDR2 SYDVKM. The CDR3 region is CASSSGTTYNSPLHF. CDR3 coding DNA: TGTGCCAGCAGTTCCGGGACAACCTATAATTCACCCCTCCACTTT.

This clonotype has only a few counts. CDR3 loop: CASSLGQGDEKLFF. The DNA for the CDR3 is TGTGCCAGCAGCTTGGGACAGGGGGACGAAAAACTGTTTTTT. The rearrangement links TRBV7-9 to TRBJ1-4; the match to TRBD1 covers 11 bases. Germline V gives CDR1 SEHNR, CDR2 FQNEAQ (reference sequence). J gave up 8 bases and V 3 bases, and 2 bases lay outside the gene matches. CDR3 length: 14 amino acids.

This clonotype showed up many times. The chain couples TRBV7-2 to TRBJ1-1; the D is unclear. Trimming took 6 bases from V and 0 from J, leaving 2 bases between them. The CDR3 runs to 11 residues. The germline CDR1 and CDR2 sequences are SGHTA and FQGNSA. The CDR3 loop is CASRMNTEAFF. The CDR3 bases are TGTGCCAGCAGAATGAACACTGAAGCTTTCTTT. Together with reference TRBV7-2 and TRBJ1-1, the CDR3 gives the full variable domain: GAGVSQSPSNKVTEKGKDVELRCDPISGHTALYWYRQSLGQGLEFLIYFQGNSAPDKSGLPSDRFSAERTGGSVSTLTIQRTQQEDSAVYLCASRMNTEAFFGQGTRLTVV.

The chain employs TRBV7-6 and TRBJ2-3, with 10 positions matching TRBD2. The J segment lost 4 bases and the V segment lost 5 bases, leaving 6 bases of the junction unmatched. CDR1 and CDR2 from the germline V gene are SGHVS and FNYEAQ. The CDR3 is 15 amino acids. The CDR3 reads CASSKAGGPADTQYF. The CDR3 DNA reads TGTGCCAGCAGCAAAGCGGGGGGGCCTGCAGATACGCAGTATTTT. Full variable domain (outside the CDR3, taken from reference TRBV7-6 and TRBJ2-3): GAGVSQSPRYKVTKRGQDVALRCDPISGHVSLYWYRQALGQGPEFLTYFNYEAQQDKSGLPNDRFSAERPEGSISTLTIQRTEQRDSAMYRCASSKAGGPADTQYFGPGTRLTVL.

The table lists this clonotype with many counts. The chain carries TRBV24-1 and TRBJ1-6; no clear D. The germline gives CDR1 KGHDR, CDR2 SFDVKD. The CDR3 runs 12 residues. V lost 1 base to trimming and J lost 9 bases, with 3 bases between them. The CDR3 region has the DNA TGTGCCACCAGTGATTTCGGTTCACCCCTCCACTTT. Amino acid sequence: CATSDFGSPLHF.

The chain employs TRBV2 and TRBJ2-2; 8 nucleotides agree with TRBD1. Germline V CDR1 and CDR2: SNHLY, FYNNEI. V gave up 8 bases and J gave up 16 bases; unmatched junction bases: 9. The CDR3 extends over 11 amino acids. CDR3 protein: CASASGGLPFF. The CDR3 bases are TGTGCCAGCGCCTCAGGGGGCTTGCCGTTTTTT.

The CDR3 is CASSSGGPKGTQYF. CDR3 DNA: TGTGCCAGCAGTTCGGGGGGGCCCAAGGGGACCCAGTACTTC. The chain has TRBV6-5 and TRBJ2-5; 8 bases fit TRBD2. CDR1 MNHEY and CDR2 SVGAGI come from the germline V gene. The V gene end was trimmed by 4 bases and the J gene end by 7 bases; junction bases not matched to a gene: 8. The CDR3 length is 14 residues.

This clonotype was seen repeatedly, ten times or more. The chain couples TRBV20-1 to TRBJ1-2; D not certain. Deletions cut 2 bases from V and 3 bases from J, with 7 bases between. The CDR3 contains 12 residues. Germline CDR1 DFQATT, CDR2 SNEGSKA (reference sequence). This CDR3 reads CSARLADYGYTF. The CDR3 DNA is TGCAGTGCTAGATTGGCAGACTATGGCTACACCTTC.

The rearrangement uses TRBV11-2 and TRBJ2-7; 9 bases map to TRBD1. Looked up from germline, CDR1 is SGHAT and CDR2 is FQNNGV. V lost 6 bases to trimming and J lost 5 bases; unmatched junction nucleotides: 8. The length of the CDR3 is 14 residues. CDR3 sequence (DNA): TGTGCCAGCAGTTCAACAGGGGGCATCGACGAGCAGTACTTC. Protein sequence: CASSSTGGIDEQYF.